The rows below give T cell receptor beta chains drawn from one sample of a study of T cell repertoires in cytomegalovirus infection. Each CDR3 protein gets one entry after TCRdb re-called the reads with MiXCR. Of around 140,000 distinct CDR3 sequences detected, about 6% appear once; the ten largest clones hold approximately 18%. The specimen was PBMCs. The source of these receptors is a human donor in good health (CMV status not recorded). Some clones in this sample may be carry-over from other donors' samples. Each CDR3 is given with its conserved first and last residue. The order of the fields is V gene, clone size, J gene, D gene, CDR3 protein, CDR3 DNA. The D gene is left open where the match is weak. Not all rows give a size; the values are once, few, many and, for expanded clones, a class.

>TRBV12-3/TRBV12-4|many|TRBJ2-7|NA
CASSLASGSSYEQYF
TGTGCCAGCAGTTTAGCCTCAGGGAGCTCCTACGAGCAGTACTTC
>TRBV20-1|NA|TRBJ1-5|NA
CSARSGAFIQPQHF
TGCAGTGCTAGAAGCGGGGCCTTTATTCAGCCCCAGCATTTT
>TRBV19|few|TRBJ1-1|NA
CASSIGQMNTEAFF
TGTGCCAGTAGTATTGGTCAGATGAACACTGAAGCTTTCTTT
>TRBV7-2|many|TRBJ2-1|TRBD1
CASNRDRAYNEQFF
TGTGCCAGCAACCGGGACAGGGCCTACAATGAGCAGTTCTTC
>TRBV5-6|few|TRBJ1-1|NA
CASSSIRVNTEAFF
TGTGCCAGCAGCTCAATAAGGGTCAACACTGAAGCTTTCTTT
>TRBV19|many|TRBJ2-7|TRBD2
CASSIASGYEQYF
TGTGCCAGTAGTATCGCTAGCGGCTACGAGCAGTACTTC
>TRBV24-1|many|TRBJ2-1|TRBD2
CATGRGSGGFAYNEQFF
TGTGCCACAGGGAGGGGTAGCGGGGGCTTCGCGTACAATGAGCAGTTCTTC
>TRBV7-9|many|TRBJ2-5|NA
CASSLRTDRETQYF
TGTGCCAGCAGCCTTAGGACAGACAGGGAGACCCAGTACTTC
>TRBV19|many|TRBJ1-5|TRBD1
CASSKTTGTGATNQPQHF
TGTGCCAGTAGTAAAACTACCGGGACAGGGGCCACAAATCAGCCCCAGCATTTT
>TRBV19|NA|TRBJ1-5|NA
CASSMVFETLSNQPQHF
TGTGCCAGTAGTATGGTGTTTGAGACACTTAGCAATCAGCCCCAGCATTTT
>TRBV7-9|many|TRBJ2-3|NA
CASSLSPDTQYF
TGTGCCAGCAGCTTATCTCCTGATACGCAGTATTTT
>TRBV7-2|many|TRBJ2-1|TRBD2
CASSLFPRGAGYNEQFF
TGTGCCAGCAGCTTATTCCCGCGGGGGGCAGGCTACAATGAGCAGTTCTTC
>TRBV7-9|many|TRBJ1-1|NA
CASTEAGGGWIGNTEAFF
TGTGCCAGCACCGAGGCGGGGGGCGGATGGATAGGGAACACTGAAGCTTTCTTT
>TRBV6-2/TRBV6-3|many|TRBJ2-1|TRBD1
CASGTGQSSYNEQFF
TGTGCCAGCGGGACAGGACAGAGCTCCTACAATGAGCAGTTCTTC
>TRBV20-1|few|TRBJ1-1|TRBD1
CSARERQGGATEAFF
TGCAGTGCTAGAGAGAGACAGGGTGGGGCCACTGAAGCTTTCTTT
>TRBV20-1|many|TRBJ2-1|TRBD2
CSAPAPLAGSGVFF
TGCAGTGCCCCAGCTCCTCTAGCGGGGTCAGGGGTTTTCTTC
>TRBV29-1|NA|TRBJ2-1|NA
CSAVESYNEQFF
TGCAGCGCGGTAGAGTCCTACAATGAGCAGTTCTTC
>TRBV5-1|many|TRBJ1-6|NA
CASSLENSPLHF
TGCGCCAGCAGCTTGGAAAATTCACCCCTCCACTTT
>TRBV7-3|few|TRBJ1-1|NA
CASSLTMITEAFF
TGTGCCAGCAGCTTAACGATGATCACTGAAGCTTTCTTT
>TRBV14|many|TRBJ1-4|NA
CASSQQPSGAANEKLFF
TGTGCCAGCAGCCAACAGCCTTCGGGGGCAGCTAATGAAAAACTGTTTTTT
>TRBV5-1|many|TRBJ1-6|TRBD1
CASSSLQGAGNSPLHF
TGCGCCAGCAGCTCACTACAGGGGGCCGGGAATTCACCCCTCCACTTT
>TRBV19|NA|TRBJ1-6|TRBD1
CASSFTGGAVDSPLHF
TGTGCCAGTTCATTCACAGGGGGCGCGGTGGATTCACCCCTCCACTTT
>TRBV7-3|NA|TRBJ2-1|NA
CASSSWTVRPNEQFF
TGTGCCAGCAGCTCTTGGACAGTCCGACCCAATGAGCAGTTCTTC
>TRBV7-8|many|TRBJ1-2|NA
CASSDRWGGNYGYTF
TGTGCCAGCAGCGACCGATGGGGGGGAAACTATGGCTACACCTTC
>TRBV12-3/TRBV12-4|many|TRBJ2-3|TRBD2
CASSFSGGTDTQYF
TGTGCCAGCAGTTTTAGCGGGGGGACAGATACGCAGTATTTT
>TRBV5-6|many|TRBJ1-6|NA
CASSSTGPESLLHF
TGTGCCAGCAGCTCGACCGGGCCGGAGTCGCTCCTCCACTTT
>TRBV7-2|many|TRBJ2-2|NA
CASSPLSRGIGELFF
TGTGCCAGCAGCCCCCTATCCAGGGGCATCGGGGAGCTGTTTTTT
>TRBV5-1|many|TRBJ1-5|NA
CASSPPSGQPQHF
TGCGCCAGCAGCCCACCCTCAGGGCAGCCCCAGCATTTT
>TRBV7-2|many|TRBJ2-7|NA
CASSIPRGLNYEQYF
TGTGCCAGCAGCATCCCACGGGGCCTCAACTACGAGCAGTACTTC
>TRBV7-3|many|TRBJ2-3|NA
CASSVDYTDTQYF
TGTGCCAGCAGCGTGGACTACACAGATACGCAGTATTTT
>TRBV20-1|many|TRBJ1-2|NA
CTSDPGSYGYTF
TGCACATCTGATCCAGGGAGCTATGGCTACACCTTC
>TRBV14|many|TRBJ2-6|NA
CVSSPVRDLTPLGGANVLTF
TGTGTCAGCAGCCCGGTGCGGGACTTAACCCCCCTAGGAGGGGCCAACGTCCTGACTTTC
>TRBV18|few|TRBJ2-2|NA
CASSPARNTGELFF
TGTGCCAGCTCACCAGCCAGAAACACCGGGGAGCTGTTTTTT
>TRBV19|few|TRBJ1-6|NA
CASSIDERDSPLHF
TGTGCCAGTAGTATTGATGAGAGGGATTCACCCCTCCACTTT
>TRBV5-4|many|TRBJ2-2|NA
CASSLDGPTGELFF
TGTGCCAGCAGCTTGGACGGACCCACCGGGGAGCTGTTTTTT
>TRBV5-1|NA|TRBJ1-1|NA
CASSLDRQGSTAEAFF
TGCGCCAGCAGCTTGGATCGTCAGGGGAGTACGGCTGAAGCTTTCTTT
>TRBV7-3|many|TRBJ2-1|NA
CASSLTLQLELDEQFF
TGTGCCAGCAGCTTAACGTTACAACTGGAGTTGGATGAGCAGTTCTTC
>TRBV12-3/TRBV12-4|many|TRBJ1-1|NA
CASGTMNTEAFF
TGTGCCAGCGGGACTATGAACACTGAAGCTTTCTTT
>TRBV7-9|many|TRBJ2-7|TRBD1
CASSWRTGVSEQYF
TGTGCCAGCAGCTGGCGGACAGGGGTCTCCGAGCAGTACTTC
>TRBV6-5|many|TRBJ2-3|TRBD1
CASSAGTGVTYF
TGTGCCAGCAGTGCTGGGACAGGTGTTACGTATTTT